This T cell receptor beta chain comes out of a study of blood T cell repertoires in COVID-19. Authors' methods: Using reference gene primer amplification, nucleated cell counts were estimated. Produced via immunoSEQ multiplex PCR; TCRdb's table is partial and in-frame only. The DNA gave D and trimming, while V, J and clone size come from that table. The table shows 190,000 or so clones, with more than 70% occurring only once. Material for sequencing was PBMCs or T cells enriched from blood (not recorded which). The TCR sequence derives from a woman under 30 who had recovered from COVID-19.

In DNA form, the CDR3 reads TGCGCCAGCAGCCCCGGCAGCGGGGGGCGTAATTACGAGCAGTACTTC. This codes for CASSPGSGGRNYEQYF. The chain recombines TRBV4-1 with TRBJ2-7; 9 positions match TRBD2. Germline CDR1 and CDR2: MGHRA and YSYEKL. The CDR3 length is 16 residues. The J segment lost 4 bases and the V segment lost 4 bases, leaving 11 bases of the junction unmatched.